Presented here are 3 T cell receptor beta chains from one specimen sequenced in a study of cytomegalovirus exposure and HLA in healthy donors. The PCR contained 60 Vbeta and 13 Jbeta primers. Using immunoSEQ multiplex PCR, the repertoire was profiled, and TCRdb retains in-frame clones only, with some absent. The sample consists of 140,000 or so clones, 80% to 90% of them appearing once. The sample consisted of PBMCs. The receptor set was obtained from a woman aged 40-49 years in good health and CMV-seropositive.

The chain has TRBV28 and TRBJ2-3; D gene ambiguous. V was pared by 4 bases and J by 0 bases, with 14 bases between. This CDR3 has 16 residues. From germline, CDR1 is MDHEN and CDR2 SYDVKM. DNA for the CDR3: TGTGCCAGCAGTTCCCAAGCTGCTTCTAGCACAGATACGCAGTATTTT. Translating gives CASSSQAASSTDTQYF.

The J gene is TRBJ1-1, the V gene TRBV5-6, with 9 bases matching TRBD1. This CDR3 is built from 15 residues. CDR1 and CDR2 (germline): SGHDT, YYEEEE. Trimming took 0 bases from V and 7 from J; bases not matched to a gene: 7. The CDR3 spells CASSLVGDRVNEAFF. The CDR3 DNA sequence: TGTGCCAGCAGCTTGGTTGGGGACAGGGTAAATGAAGCTTTCTTT.

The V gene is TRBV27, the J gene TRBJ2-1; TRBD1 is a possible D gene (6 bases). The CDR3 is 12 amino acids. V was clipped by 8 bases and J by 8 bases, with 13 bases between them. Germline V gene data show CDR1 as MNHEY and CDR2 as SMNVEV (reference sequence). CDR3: CASRGEGDEQFF. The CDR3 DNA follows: TGTGCCAGCCGGGGCGAGGGGGATGAGCAGTTCTTC.